The source of this T cell receptor (beta chain) is a study of T cell responses to AZD1222 COVID-19 vaccine. Study observations and caveats: Scientists sampled the repertoires only once the peak T cell response had passed. The breadth and depth of Spike-specific TCRs increased once two AZD1222 doses had been given. A mostly white British donor set with more females was recruited, and clonal diversity was possibly underestimated.

The repertoire was sequenced with immunoSEQ multiplex PCR; TCRdb's copy has only in-frame clones and lacks some. The repertoire includes 150,000 to 200,000 clones, roughly 91% of them detected once, and about 6% sits in the top ten. Germline V gives CDR1 LNHDA, CDR2 SQIVND (reference sequence). V lost 3 bases to trimming and J lost 1 base, with 7 bases between them. This CDR3 spans 13 amino acids. To note about this clone: No antigen is known for it.

Combined were second doses at about 4 or about 12 weeks. This sequence was found in an adult who received the AZD1222 COVID-19 vaccine. This rearrangement joins TRBV19 to TRBJ2-7, with D uncertain. Sequenced here: peripheral blood, sampled 28 days after the second AZD1222 dose. The DNA of the CDR3 is TGTGCCAGTAGTATTGAACAGTCCTACGAGCAGTACTTC. Amino acid sequence: CASSIEQSYEQYF. Combining the CDR3 with reference TRBV19 and TRBJ2-7 gives the whole variable domain DGGITQSPKYLFRKEGQNVTLSCEQNLNHDAMYWYRQDPGQGLRLIYYSQIVNDFQKGDIAEGYSVSREKKESFPLTVTSAQKNPTAFYLCASSIEQSYEQYFGPGTRLTVT.